This entry lists 20 T cell receptor beta chains sequenced from one sample in a study of T cells in Graves' hyperthyroidism and ophthalmopathy. It was RNA transcripts that yielded the amplified TCR beta CDR3 regions. Researchers ran a first-round RT-PCR on the TCR CDR3 using the HTBI primer set. TCRdb recomputed calls from the multiplex PCR reads with MiXCR, one row per CDR3 protein. The table includes roughly 290,000 distinct CDR3 sequences, roughly 13% detected once. The sequenced sample was blood. The origin of the receptors is a woman aged 25 to 39 with Graves' hyperthyroidism that later progressed to Graves' ophthalmopathy.

This clonotype was counted ten times or more. The CDR3 DNA reads as TGTGCCAGCAGCCTCGGACTCTTAGGGGAAGCGGGCTACGAGCAGTACTTC. Encoded protein: CASSLGLLGEAGYEQYF. The genes are TRBV5-8 and TRBJ2-7; perhaps TRBD2 as D (6 bases). Trimming cost V 4 bases and J 3 bases, with 23 bases left between them. Per the germline V gene, CDR1 is SGHTS and CDR2 is YDEGEE. This CDR3 is 17 amino acids long.

This clonotype appeared many times. The chain employs TRBV6-6 and TRBJ2-1, with D perhaps given as TRBD1 or TRBD2 (6 bases each). Germline CDR1 and CDR2: MNHNY and SVGAGI (reference sequence). Trimming removed 1 base at V and 8 bases at J, with 15 bases between. The length of the CDR3 is 15 residues. DNA of the CDR3: TGTGCCAGCAGTTACTTCGACATGGGGGGCCATGAGCAGTTCTTC. It yields the protein CASSYFDMGGHEQFF.

Comments on this clonotype: No conserved phenylalanine or tryptophan ends this CDR3, so it is likely a read error. The chain is built from TRBV4-3 and TRBJ2-2; D is uncertain. V was trimmed by 0 bases and J by 6 bases, leaving 11 bases between them. This CDR3 has 15 amino acids. The germline V gene encodes CDR1 LGHNA and CDR2 YSLEER. This chain's CDR3 is CASSQEALVSGELFL. CDR3 bases: TGCGCCAGCAGCCAAGAGGCCCTAGTTTCCGGGGAGCTGTTTCTT.

Many counts were recorded for this clonotype. This chain links TRBV20-1 with TRBJ2-7; TRBD1 agrees at 9 bases. Germline CDR1 DFQATT, CDR2 SNEGSKA (reference sequence). CDR3 length: 13 residues. V shed 6 bases, J shed 1 base, and the junction held 4 bases outside the gene matches. For the CDR3, the DNA is TGCAGTGCAAGGACAGGGGTGTCCTACGAGCAGTACTTC. Protein product: CSARTGVSYEQYF.

This clonotype was seen many times. The rearrangement joins TRBV7-2 to TRBJ2-5; D not certain. From germline, CDR1 is SGHTA and CDR2 FQGNSA. The CDR3 sequence is 14 residues long. Trimming stripped 0 bases from V and 1 base from J, with 6 bases between. The CDR3 sequence is CASSLAVSQETQYF. The CDR3 DNA reads as TGTGCCAGCAGCTTAGCGGTGTCCCAAGAGACCCAGTACTTC.

This clonotype was recorded many times. The CDR3 here is CASSRRGNGELFF. In DNA form, the CDR3 reads TGCGCCAGCAGCCGACGGGGGAACGGGGAGCTGTTTTTT. The rearrangement joins TRBV5-1 to TRBJ2-2, with a tentative D call TRBD2 (6 bases). Trimming removed 4 bases at V and 7 bases at J, with 11 bases between. Germline V gene lookup returns CDR1 SGHRS and CDR2 YFSETQ. This CDR3 spans 13 amino acids.

This clonotype was detected ten times or more. The chain carries TRBV6-5 and TRBJ2-1; 8 bases match TRBD1. The CDR3 extends over 16 amino acids. V was pared by 2 bases and J by 7 bases, with 10 bases of the junction left unmatched. The germline gives CDR1 MNHEY, CDR2 SVGAGI. The CDR3 sequence is CASSYPGTGSTNEQFF. In DNA, the CDR3 is TGTGCCAGCAGTTACCCGGGGACAGGATCAACAAATGAGCAGTTCTTC.

V is TRBV6-1 and J is TRBJ2-3, with 7 bases identical to TRBD2. The CDR3 loop spans 16 amino acids. V lost 5 bases and J lost 2; bases outside the gene matches: 10. The germline gives CDR1 MNHNS, CDR2 SASEGT. The CDR3 coding sequence is TGTGCCAGCAGTCAAAATAGACTAGCTACCACAGATACGCAGTATTTT. Translated, it gives CASSQNRLATTDTQYF.

This chain connects TRBV11-2 to TRBJ1-2; no firm D call. This CDR3 is built from 13 residues. With 5 bases removed from V and 8 bases from J, the gap between germline ends came to 15 bases. Germline loops: CDR1 SGHAT, CDR2 FQNNGV. Here the CDR3 reads CASSLTRVQGYTF. DNA for the CDR3: TGTGCCAGCAGCCTTACCCGGGTCCAGGGCTACACCTTC.

This chain joins TRBV2 and TRBJ2-5; 8 bases are a match to TRBD2. This CDR3 contains 16 residues. Germline assignment: CDR1 SNHLY and CDR2 FYNNEI. J lost 7 bases, V lost 7 bases, and 17 bases had no gene match. CDR3 DNA: TGTGCCAGCACGTCACCAGGGGCGGGGGGTATCGGGACCCAGTACTTC. The encoded protein is CASTSPGAGGIGTQYF.

Many counts were recorded for this clonotype. The chain couples TRBV4-3 to TRBJ1-2; maybe TRBD1 (5 bases). This CDR3 is built from 15 residues. V was trimmed by 1 base and J by 3 bases, leaving 12 bases between them. Germline loops: CDR1 LGHNA, CDR2 YSLEER. The CDR3 protein is CASSQVPGMDYGYTF. The CDR3 DNA reads TGCGCCAGCAGCCAAGTACCAGGGATGGACTATGGCTACACCTTC.

This clonotype has a handful of counts. The rearrangement uses TRBV7-9 and TRBJ2-1; D is unclear. V lost 3 bases to trimming and J lost 9 bases, with 12 bases between them. The CDR3 has 13 amino acids. Germline V gene sequence: CDR1 SEHNR, CDR2 FQNEAQ (reference sequence). CDR3 DNA sequence: TGTGCCAGCAGCTTTTCCTCTCTCAGTGAGCAGTTCTTC. Translated, it gives CASSFSSLSEQFF. Full variable domain (remainder filled in from reference TRBV7-9 and TRBJ2-1): DTGVSQNPRHKITKRGQNVTFRCDPISEHNRLYWYRQTLGQGPEFLTYFQNEAQLEKSRLLSDRFSAERPKGSFSTLEIQRTEQGDSAMYLCASSFSSLSEQFFGPGTRLTVL.

This clonotype showed up just a few times. The chain uses TRBV20-1 and TRBJ2-1; no clear D gene. The germline V and J ends were trimmed by 4 bases and 0 bases, with 16 bases remaining between them. CDR3 size: 16 residues. Germline loops: CDR1 DFQATT, CDR2 SNEGSKA (reference sequence). Here the CDR3 reads CSATWALESSYNEQFF. For the CDR3, the DNA is TGCAGTGCTACCTGGGCCTTGGAGAGCTCCTACAATGAGCAGTTCTTC.

This clonotype has more than one count but fewer than ten. The rearrangement uses TRBV28 and TRBJ2-5, with 8 nucleotides matching TRBD1. CDR1 MDHEN and CDR2 SYDVKM come from the germline V gene. With 8 bases clipped from V and 2 bases from J, the junction kept 10 bases outside the gene matches. The length of the CDR3 is 15 residues. The CDR3 region is CASGQYRGRQETQYF. DNA of the CDR3: TGTGCCAGCGGTCAGTACAGGGGGAGGCAAGAGACCCAGTACTTC.

Comments on this clonotype: This may come from a read error, since a much larger clone is one base off. The CDR3 DNA follows: TGTGCCAGCAGCGCGGACAGGGTCCCAGAGACCCAGTACTTC. This gives the protein CASSADRVPETQYF. The V gene is TRBV9, the J gene TRBJ2-5, with 8 bases aligning to TRBD1. The CDR3 loop spans 14 amino acids. With 3 bases clipped from V and 4 bases from J, the junction kept 5 bases outside the gene matches. Germline loops: CDR1 SGDLS, CDR2 YYNGEE.

Only a few counts were recorded for this clonotype. The genes are TRBV19 and TRBJ1-2; TRBD1 matches 7 bases. V trimming: 8 bases; J trimming: 3 bases; junction bases outside the gene matches: 9. CDR3 length: 14 amino acids. Germline V gene lookup returns CDR1 LNHDA and CDR2 SQIVND (reference sequence). The CDR3 reads CASAQGGNDYGYTF. The CDR3 bases are TGTGCCAGTGCGCAGGGGGGCAATGACTATGGCTACACCTTC.

The rearrangement links TRBV4-3 to TRBJ1-2; TRBD1 is a possible D gene (5 bases). Germline V gene data show CDR1 as LGHNA and CDR2 as YSLEER. The CDR3 length is 15 residues. Trimming took 4 bases from V and 4 from J, leaving 16 bases between them. The CDR3 nucleotides are TGCGCCAGCAGCCGCGGGGAACAGGCAGGCTATGGCTACACCTTC. Translated: CASSRGEQAGYGYTF.

This clonotype was detected many times. The V call is TRBV7-2, the J call TRBJ2-3; D is possibly TRBD1 (6 bases). Germline V gene lookup returns CDR1 SGHTA and CDR2 FQGNSA. Trimming stripped 5 bases from V and 1 base from J, with 10 bases between. CDR3 length: 14 residues. The CDR3 is CASSPAGGTDTQYF. DNA for the CDR3: TGTGCCAGCAGCCCCGCAGGGGGCACAGATACGCAGTATTTT.

This chain links TRBV12-3 or TRBV12-4 with TRBJ2-3, with 9 bases matching TRBD2. With V trimmed by 5 bases and J by 0 bases, 3 bases remained unmatched. The CDR3 is 15 residues long. In DNA, the CDR3 is TGTGCCAGCAGTGGGGGGACTAGCAGCACAGATACGCAGTATTTT. Amino acids: CASSGGTSSTDTQYF.

This clonotype was detected a few times. J is TRBJ2-1 and V is TRBV7-2; D is possibly TRBD2 (6 bases). Per germline, CDR1 SGHTA and CDR2 FQGNSA. CDR3 size: 16 residues. Trimming took off 3 bases at V and 5 bases at J, with 17 bases between the two ends. The CDR3 bases are TGTGCCAGCAGCTTGGGCCGGGACTTATACCACAATGAGCAGTTCTTC. Its protein product is CASSLGRDLYHNEQFF. The full variable domain, in which reference TRBV7-2 and TRBJ2-1 provide the parts outside the CDR3, is GAGVSQSPSNKVTEKGKDVELRCDPISGHTALYWYRQSLGQGLEFLIYFQGNSAPDKSGLPSDRFSAERTGGSVSTLTIQRTQQEDSAVYLCASSLGRDLYHNEQFFGPGTRLTVL.